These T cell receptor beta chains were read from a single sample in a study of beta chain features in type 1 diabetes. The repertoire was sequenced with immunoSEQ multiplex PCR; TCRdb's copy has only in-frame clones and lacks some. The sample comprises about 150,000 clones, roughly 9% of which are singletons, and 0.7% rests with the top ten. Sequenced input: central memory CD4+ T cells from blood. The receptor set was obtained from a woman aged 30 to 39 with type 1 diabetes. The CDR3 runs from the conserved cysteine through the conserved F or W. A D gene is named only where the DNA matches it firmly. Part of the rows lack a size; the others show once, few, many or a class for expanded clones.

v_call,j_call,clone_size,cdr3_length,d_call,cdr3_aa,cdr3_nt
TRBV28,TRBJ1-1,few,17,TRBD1,CASSFVGQGPVGTEAFF,TGTGCCAGCAGTTTTGTCGGACAGGGGCCGGTTGGCACTGAAGCTTTCTTT
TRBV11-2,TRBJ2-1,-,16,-,CASSPIRGPSYNEQFF,TGTGCCAGCAGCCCCATCAGGGGTCCTTCCTACAATGAGCAGTTCTTC
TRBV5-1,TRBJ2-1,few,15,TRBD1,CASSLGQGGLNEQFF,TGCGCCAGCAGCCTAGGACAGGGTGGGTTGAATGAGCAGTTCTTC
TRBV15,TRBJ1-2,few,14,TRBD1,CATSRETGGYGYTF,TGTGCCACCAGCAGAGAAACAGGGGGCTATGGCTACACCTTC
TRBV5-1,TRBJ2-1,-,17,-,CASSLVVTAGAPQEQFF,TGCGCCAGCAGCTTGGTGGTGACGGCGGGCGCACCTCAGGAGCAGTTCTTC
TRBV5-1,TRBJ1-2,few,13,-,CASSLGQISGYTF,TGCGCCAGCAGCTTGGGACAGATCTCTGGCTACACCTTC
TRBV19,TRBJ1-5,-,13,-,CASSIEGDQPQHF,TGTGCCAGTAGTATTGAGGGGGATCAGCCCCAGCATTTT
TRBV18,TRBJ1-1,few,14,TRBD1,CASSPGQGRTEAFF,TGTGCCAGCTCACCAGGACAGGGGAGGACTGAAGCTTTCTTT
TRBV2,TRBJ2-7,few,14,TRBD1,CASSLQGDPPNQYF,TGTGCCAGCAGTCTACAGGGGGACCCTCCCAACCAGTACTTC
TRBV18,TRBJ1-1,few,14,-,CASSPPYLNTEAFF,TGTGCCAGCTCACCCCCATACTTGAACACTGAAGCTTTCTTT
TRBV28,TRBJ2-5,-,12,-,CASSLSQETQYF,TGTGCCAGCAGTTTATCTCAAGAGACCCAGTACTTC
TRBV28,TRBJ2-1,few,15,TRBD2,CASSGAGLGNNEQFF,TGTGCCAGCAGTGGAGCGGGGCTTGGCAACAATGAGCAGTTCTTC
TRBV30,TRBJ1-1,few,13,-,CAWSTGRGLEAFF,TGTGCCTGGAGTACAGGGCGCGGCCTTGAAGCTTTCTTT
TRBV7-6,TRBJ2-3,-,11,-,CASSSTDTQYF,TGTGCTTCCTCTAGCACAGATACGCAGTATTTT
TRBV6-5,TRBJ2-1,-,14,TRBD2,CASSLAGGHNEQFF,TGTGCCAGCAGTTTAGCGGGAGGGCACAATGAGCAGTTCTTC